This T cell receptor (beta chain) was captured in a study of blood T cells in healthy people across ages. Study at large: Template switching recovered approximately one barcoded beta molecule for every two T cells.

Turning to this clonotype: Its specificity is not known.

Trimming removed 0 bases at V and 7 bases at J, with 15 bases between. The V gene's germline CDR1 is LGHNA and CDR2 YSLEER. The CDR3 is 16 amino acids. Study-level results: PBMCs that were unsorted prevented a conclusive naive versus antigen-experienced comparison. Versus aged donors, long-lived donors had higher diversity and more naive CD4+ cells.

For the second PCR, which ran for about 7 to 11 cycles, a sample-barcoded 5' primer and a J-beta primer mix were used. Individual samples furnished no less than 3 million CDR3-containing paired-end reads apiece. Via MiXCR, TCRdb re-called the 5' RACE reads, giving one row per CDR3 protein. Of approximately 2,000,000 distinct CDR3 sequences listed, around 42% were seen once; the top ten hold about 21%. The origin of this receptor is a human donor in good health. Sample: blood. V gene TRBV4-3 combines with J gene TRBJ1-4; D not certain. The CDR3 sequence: CASSQDGKGSGEKLFF. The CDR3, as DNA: TGCGCCAGCAGCCAAGACGGCAAGGGTAGTGGTGAAAAACTGTTTTTT.